One sample yielded the 3 T cell receptor beta chains listed below, sequenced in a study of tumor and adjacent non-tumor tissue in lung cancer (dated by TCRdb to between 2017 and 2018). Receptor amplification or capture employed multiplex PCR. This sample was sequenced with an Illumina HiSeq 2500. TCRbeta libraries were constructed through three rounds of nested PCR with primers (Table S4) according to protocols modified from ARM-PCR. In TCRdb, the public reads were trimmed at Q25 with fastp and aligned with MiXCR, with productive beta chains retained. When rows share a CDR3 protein, they turn into one entry using the most common DNA and genes. In this sample the table shows about 100,000 distinct CDR3 sequences, approximately 60% of which occur a single time. The ten largest clones add up to roughly 20% of the sample. RNA was extracted from bulk unsorted tissue and checked for quality with a NanoDrop ND-1000 and an Agilent 2100. Distant non-tumor tissue taken more than 3 cm from the tumor edge was used as the normal lung sample.

The specimen was distant non-tumor lung tissue. The source of these receptors is a young man with non-small cell lung cancer.

This clonotype was observed a handful of times. The chain links TRBV2 to TRBJ2-2; unclear D gene. Trimming cost V 2 bases and J 7 bases, with 11 bases left between them. Germline V gene data show CDR1 as SNHLY and CDR2 as FYNNEI. This CDR3 has 14 amino acids. The chain's CDR3 is CASSETELSGELFF. CDR3 coding DNA: TGTGCCAGCAGTGAAACGGAACTGAGCGGGGAGCTGTTTTTT.

This clonotype has more than one count but fewer than ten. One end of the junction varies from germline; a read error may be responsible. The chain carries TRBV11-2 and TRBJ1-1, with D perhaps TRBD1 (5 bases). In germline, CDR1 is SGHAT, CDR2 FQNNGV. This CDR3 is 15 amino acids long. The CDR3 region is CASSSAGTVNTEAFF. Here the CDR3 DNA reads TGTGCCAGCAGCTCTGCTGGGACGGTGAACACTGAAGCATTCTTT.

Concerning this clonotype: The junction and the germline gene differ at one end; a read error may be behind it. The chain couples TRBV20-1 to TRBJ2-1; 8 bases fit TRBD2. The CDR3 contains 15 residues. Germline lookup yields CDR1 DFQATT and CDR2 SNEGSKA (reference sequence). In nucleotides, the CDR3 is TGCAGTGCCCTGAATGGGACTAGTGTTCTCCATGAGCAGTTTTTC. It yields the protein CSALNGTSVLHEQFF.